These 16 T cell receptor beta chains came from one sample sequenced in a study of prognosis after radiotherapy for stage I lung cancer. By two-round multiplex PCR, the TCR beta CDR3 was amplified from genomic DNA. Primers specific to each TRBV and TRBJ gene drove first-round PCR. TCRdb itself ran the multiplex PCR reads through MiXCR, one entry per CDR3 protein. The data contain tens of thousands of distinct CDR3 sequences, around a third of them seen just once; the ten biggest clones take up about an eighth. The sample consisted of PBMCs, taken before or after stereotactic body radiation therapy (not recorded which). These receptors were taken from a donor over 45 with non-small cell lung cancer.

Turning to this clonotype: A far larger clone is only one base removed, so a read error is likely. The J gene is TRBJ1-6, the V gene TRBV6-1; D may be TRBD1 (5 bases). Germline V CDR1 and CDR2: MNHNS, SASEGT. This CDR3 region has 16 residues. V shed 5 bases and J shed 9 bases, with 20 bases lying between them. The CDR3 nucleotides read TGTGCCAGCAGTTATTCTGACATGGGACGAGGTTCACCCCTCCACTTT. This sequence encodes CASSYSDMGRGSPLHF.

V is TRBV9 and J is TRBJ2-2; D is unclear. V was pared by 3 bases and J by 9 bases, with 15 bases between. Germline values: CDR1 SGDLS, CDR2 YYNGEE. The length of the CDR3 is 14 residues. The CDR3 loop is CASSAGWGTWELFF. The CDR3 DNA sequence: TGTGCCAGCAGCGCAGGATGGGGTACCTGGGAGCTGTTTTTT.

This clonotype has only a few counts. It differs at one base from a far larger clone, so likely a read error. The rearrangement links TRBV6-2 or TRBV6-3 to TRBJ2-7; weak D call: TRBD1 (6 bases). Germline CDR1 and CDR2: MNHEY and SVGEGT. The CDR3 covers 14 residues. In nucleotides, the CDR3 is TGTGCCAGCAGCCCCTCTACAGGGATCTACGAGCATTACTTC. Its protein product is CASSPSTGIYEHYF.

This clonotype was counted ten times or more. This sequence joins TRBV7-8 and TRBJ2-4; D is ambiguous. The CDR3 consists of 16 residues. Trimming removed 5 bases at V and 1 base at J, with 15 bases between. Germline V CDR1 and CDR2: SGHVS, FQNEAQ. The CDR3 DNA reads TGTGCCAGCAGCCTACGTGGCCGGGCGGCCAAAAACATTCAGTACTTC. Its protein product is CASSLRGRAAKNIQYF.

Ten or more counts support this clonotype. The chain employs TRBV6-4 and TRBJ2-6, with 8 bases lining up with TRBD2. The CDR3 is 18 residues long. The germline CDR1 and CDR2 sequences are MRHNA and SNTAGT. With 2 bases clipped from V and 0 bases from J, the junction kept 6 bases outside the gene matches. The CDR3 protein is CASSDRPGGGSGANVLTF. As DNA, the CDR3 is TGTGCCAGCAGTGACCGGCCGGGGGGGGGCTCTGGGGCCAACGTCCTGACTTTC.

The table lists this clonotype with many counts. The chain combines TRBV7-6 with TRBJ2-3; possibly TRBD1 for D (6 bases). The V end lost 2 bases, the J end lost 2 bases, and 11 bases lay between the germline ends. The CDR3 covers 15 residues. Germline CDR1 reads SGHVS; CDR2 reads FNYEAQ. The CDR3 loop is CASSLQGSFTDTQYF. The CDR3, as DNA: TGTGCCAGCAGCTTACAGGGGTCTTTCACAGATACGCAGTATTTT. The variable domain in full, completed from reference TRBV7-6 and TRBJ2-3, reads GAGVSQSPRYKVTKRGQDVALRCDPISGHVSLYWYRQALGQGPEFLTYFNYEAQQDKSGLPNDRFSAERPEGSISTLTIQRTEQRDSAMYRCASSLQGSFTDTQYFGPGTRLTVL.

Ten or more counts support this clonotype. This chain uses TRBV11-2 with TRBJ2-5; 9 bases are shared with TRBD1. J gave up 5 bases and V 4 bases, and 11 bases lay outside the gene matches. CDR1 is SGHAT, CDR2 FQNNGV, per germline. CDR3 length: 16 residues. This CDR3 reads CASSYQGQGVRETQYF. The CDR3 nucleotides are TGTGCCAGCAGCTACCAGGGACAGGGAGTACGGGAGACCCAGTACTTC.

The CDR3 bases are TGTGCCACCGCCTACAGCGGGAGGGCTTCAGATACGCAGTATTTT. This translates into CATAYSGRASDTQYF. The J gene is TRBJ2-3, the V gene TRBV15; 10 nucleotides line up with TRBD2. V was pared by 8 bases and J by 4 bases, with 9 bases of the junction left unmatched. The CDR3 spans 15 residues. Germline-derived CDR1 and CDR2 are LNHNV and YYDKDF (reference sequence). Supplemented by reference TRBV15 and TRBJ2-3, the full variable domain reads DAMVIQNPRYQVTQFGKPVTLSCSQTLNHNVMYWYQQKSSQAPKLLFHYYDKDFNNEADTPDNFQSRRPNTSFCFLDIRSPGLGDTAMYLCATAYSGRASDTQYFGPGTRLTVL.

Notes on this clonotype: A read error may produce the germline difference seen at one junction end. The V call is TRBV9, the J call TRBJ2-7; D perhaps matches TRBD1 (6 bases). Germline CDR1 and CDR2: SGDLS and YYNGEE. The CDR3 covers 13 residues. CDR3 DNA sequence: TGTGCCAGCAGGGTAGGGGGAAACTACGAGCAATACTTC. Its translation: CASRVGGNYEQYF.

A note on this clonotype: Possible read error: a much larger clone is one base away. CDR3 in amino acids: CSVDTGGYGYTF. CDR3 nucleotide sequence: TGCAGCGTTGATACAGGGGGCTATGGCTACACCTTC. V usage is TRBV29-1 and J usage is TRBJ1-2, with 8 bases identical to TRBD1. This CDR3 has 12 amino acids. V was pared by 3 bases and J by 4 bases, with 1 base of the junction left unmatched. Germline V CDR1 and CDR2: SQVTM, ANQGSEA.

This clonotype was recorded at least ten times. This chain connects TRBV11-2 to TRBJ2-2, with 13 nucleotides matching TRBD2. From germline, CDR1 is SGHAT and CDR2 FQNNGV. Trimming at V came to 2 bases and at J to 6 bases, leaving 0 bases not matched to a gene. The CDR3 covers 15 residues. In DNA form, the CDR3 reads TGTGCCAGCAGCTTAACTAGCGGGAGGGCCGGGGAGCTGTTTTTT. This encodes CASSLTSGRAGELFF.

Many counts were recorded for this clonotype. This chain links TRBV28 with TRBJ1-4; 10 bases fit TRBD1. CDR1 MDHEN and CDR2 SYDVKM come from the germline V gene. V lost 8 bases and J lost 5; bases outside the gene matches: 8. The CDR3 covers 15 residues. For the CDR3, the DNA is TGTGCCAGCTGGAGGTCGGGACAGGGGAATGAAAAACTGTTTTTT. It translates to CASWRSGQGNEKLFF.

Points on this clonotype: Relative to the germline gene, one junction end is altered; a read error may explain this. This chain uses TRBV6-5 with TRBJ1-5; TRBD1 agrees at 10 bases. Germline assignment: CDR1 MNHEY and CDR2 SVGAGI. The CDR3 is made up of 14 amino acids. CDR3 bases: TGTGGCAGCAGTTATGGGACAGGGGACCAGTCCCAGCATTTT. It specifies CGSSYGTGDQSQHF.

This clonotype was seen ten or more times. The chain has TRBV29-1 and TRBJ1-3; no clear D. There are 11 residues in the CDR3. Germline V gene lookup returns CDR1 SQVTM and CDR2 ANQGSEA. V shed 4 bases and J shed 2 bases, with 3 bases lying between them. The CDR3 loop reads CSVGAGNTIYF. Written as DNA, the CDR3 is TGCAGCGTTGGAGCTGGAAACACCATATATTTT.

The chain employs TRBV12-5 and TRBJ1-1, with D maybe TRBD1 (6 bases). CDR3 length: 15 amino acids. CDR1 LGHNT and CDR2 FRNRAP come from the germline V gene. Deletions cut 1 base from V and 4 bases from J, with 13 bases between. The CDR3 sequence: CASGLALVGGTEAFF. CDR3 sequence (DNA): TGTGCTAGTGGTTTGGCCCTTGTAGGGGGCACTGAAGCTTTCTTT.

A note on this clonotype: Since a much larger clone is just one base distant, this may be a read error. The chain combines TRBV9 with TRBJ2-2; no clear D. V shed 3 bases and J shed 3 bases, with 12 bases lying between them. This CDR3 is built from 15 residues. Looked up from germline, CDR1 is SGDLS and CDR2 is YYNGEE. CDR3 DNA sequence: TGTGCCAGCAGCGCTGCGTGTTCGGACACCGGGGAGCTGTTTTTT. Amino acids: CASSAACSDTGELFF.